This T cell receptor beta chain is from a study of shared clonotypes between healthy human individuals. General study results and limits: Among the subsets, naive ones generally showed larger estimated richness than memory ones.

The CDR3 contains 16 residues. The germline CDR1 and CDR2 sequences are MNHNS and SASEGT. This clone has just one count. Its antigen is undetermined. The junction does not match germline at one end; this may be a read error. Assay: immunoSEQ multiplex PCR; the TCRdb copy retains only in-frame clones and omits some. The data show millions of clones, with around 90% seen just once and about 0.13% held by the top ten. The source of this sequence is a man aged 18 to 35 in good health. V gene TRBV6-1 combines with J gene TRBJ2-2, with 10 bases fitting TRBD1. The sample taken for sequencing was naive CD4+ T cells sorted from blood. The subset: CD45RA+ positively selected. The CDR3 loop is CAISGTGVANTGELFF. CDR3 DNA: TGTGCCATCAGTGGGACAGGGGTTGCGAACACCGGGGAGCTGTTTTTT.